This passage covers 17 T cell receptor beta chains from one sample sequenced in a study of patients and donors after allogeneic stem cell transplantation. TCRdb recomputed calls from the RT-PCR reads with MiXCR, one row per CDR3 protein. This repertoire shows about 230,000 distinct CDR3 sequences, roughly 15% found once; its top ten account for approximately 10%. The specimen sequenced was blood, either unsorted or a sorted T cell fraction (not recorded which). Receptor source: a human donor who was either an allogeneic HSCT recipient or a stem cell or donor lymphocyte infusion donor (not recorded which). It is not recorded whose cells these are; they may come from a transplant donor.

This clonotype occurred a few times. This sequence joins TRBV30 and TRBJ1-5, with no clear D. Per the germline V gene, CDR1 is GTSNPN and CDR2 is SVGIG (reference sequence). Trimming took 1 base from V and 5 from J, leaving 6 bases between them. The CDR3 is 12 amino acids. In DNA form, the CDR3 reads TGTGCCTGGAGTGAGGGAGATCAGCCCCAGCATTTT. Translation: CAWSEGDQPQHF.

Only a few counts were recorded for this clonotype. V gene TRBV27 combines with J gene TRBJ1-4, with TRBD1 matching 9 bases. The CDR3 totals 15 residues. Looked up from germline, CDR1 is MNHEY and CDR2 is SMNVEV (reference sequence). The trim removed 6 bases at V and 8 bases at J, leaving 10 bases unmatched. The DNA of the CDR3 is TGTGCCAGCAGCGTTACCGGGACAGGGCACGAAAAACTGTTTTTT. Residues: CASSVTGTGHEKLFF.

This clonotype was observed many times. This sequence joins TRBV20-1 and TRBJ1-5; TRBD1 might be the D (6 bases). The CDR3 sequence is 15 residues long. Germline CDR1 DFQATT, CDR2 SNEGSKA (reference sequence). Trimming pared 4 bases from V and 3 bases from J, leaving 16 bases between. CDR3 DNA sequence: TGCAGTGCTATTAACCCGACAGGACCCAATCAGCCCCAGCATTTT. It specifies CSAINPTGPNQPQHF.

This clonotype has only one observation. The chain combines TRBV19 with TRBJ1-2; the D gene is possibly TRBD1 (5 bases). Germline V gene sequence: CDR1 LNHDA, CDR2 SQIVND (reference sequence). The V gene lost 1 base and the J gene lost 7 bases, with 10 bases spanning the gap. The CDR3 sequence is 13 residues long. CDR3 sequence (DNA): TGTGCCAGTAGTATAGGTTCAGGGTTTGGCTACACCTTC. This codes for CASSIGSGFGYTF.

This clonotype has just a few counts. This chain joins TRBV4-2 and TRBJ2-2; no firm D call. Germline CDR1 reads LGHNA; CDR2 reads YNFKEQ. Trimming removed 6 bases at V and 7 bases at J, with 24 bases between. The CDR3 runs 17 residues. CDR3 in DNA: TGTGCCAGCAGGCAGACGGGTACCTCGCTGGGTGGCGGGGAGCTGTTTTTT. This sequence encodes CASRQTGTSLGGGELFF.

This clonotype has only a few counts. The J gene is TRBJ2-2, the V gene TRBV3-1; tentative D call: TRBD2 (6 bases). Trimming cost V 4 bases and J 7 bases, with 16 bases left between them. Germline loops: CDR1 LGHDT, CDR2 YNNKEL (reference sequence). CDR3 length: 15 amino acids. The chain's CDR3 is CASSPGTLLVGELFF. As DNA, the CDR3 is TGTGCCAGCAGCCCGGGGACTCTGTTGGTCGGGGAGCTGTTTTTT.

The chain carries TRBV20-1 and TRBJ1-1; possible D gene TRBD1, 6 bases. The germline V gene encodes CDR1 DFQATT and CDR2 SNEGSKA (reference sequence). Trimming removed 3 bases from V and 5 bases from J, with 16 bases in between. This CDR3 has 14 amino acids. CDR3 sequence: CSARERGAFTEAFF. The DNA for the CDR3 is TGCAGTGCTAGGGAACGGGGGGCTTTTACTGAAGCTTTCTTT.

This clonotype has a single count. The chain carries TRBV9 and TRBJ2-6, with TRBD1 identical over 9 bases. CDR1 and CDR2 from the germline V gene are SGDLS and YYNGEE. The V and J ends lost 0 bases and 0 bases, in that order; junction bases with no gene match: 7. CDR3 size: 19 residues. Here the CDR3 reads CASSVGPGTGFSGANVLTF. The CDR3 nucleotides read TGTGCCAGCAGCGTAGGCCCCGGGACAGGGTTCTCTGGGGCCAACGTCCTGACTTTC.

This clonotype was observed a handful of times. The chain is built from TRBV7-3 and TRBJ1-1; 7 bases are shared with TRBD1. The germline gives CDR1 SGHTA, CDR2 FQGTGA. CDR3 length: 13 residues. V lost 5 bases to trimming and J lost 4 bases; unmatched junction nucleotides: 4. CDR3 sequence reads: CASSQRQGTEAFF. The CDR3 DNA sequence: TGTGCCAGCAGCCAGCGACAGGGCACTGAAGCTTTCTTT.

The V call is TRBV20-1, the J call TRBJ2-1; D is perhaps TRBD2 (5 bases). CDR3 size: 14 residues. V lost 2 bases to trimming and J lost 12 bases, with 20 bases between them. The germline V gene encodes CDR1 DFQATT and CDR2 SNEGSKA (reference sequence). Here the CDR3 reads CSARPRETLSGQFF. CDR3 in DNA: TGCAGTGCTAGACCCCGGGAAACCCTATCGGGGCAGTTCTTC.

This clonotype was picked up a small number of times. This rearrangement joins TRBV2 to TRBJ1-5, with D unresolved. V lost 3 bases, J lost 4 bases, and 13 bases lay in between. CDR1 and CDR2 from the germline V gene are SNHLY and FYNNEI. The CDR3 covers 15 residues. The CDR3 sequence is CASSERAIGNQPQHF. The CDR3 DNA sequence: TGTGCCAGCAGTGAGCGGGCCATTGGGAATCAGCCCCAGCATTTT.

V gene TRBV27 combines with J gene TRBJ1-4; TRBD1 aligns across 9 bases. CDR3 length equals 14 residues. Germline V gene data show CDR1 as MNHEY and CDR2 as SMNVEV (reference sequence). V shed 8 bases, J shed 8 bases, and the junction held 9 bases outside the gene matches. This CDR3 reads CASGPGQGGEKLFF. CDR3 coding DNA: TGTGCCAGCGGTCCGGGACAGGGAGGCGAAAAACTGTTTTTT.

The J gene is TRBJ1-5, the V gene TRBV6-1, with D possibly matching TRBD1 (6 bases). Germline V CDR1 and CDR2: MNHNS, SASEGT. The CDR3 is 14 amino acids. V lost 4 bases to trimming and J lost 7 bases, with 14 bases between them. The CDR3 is CASSGGGSRQPQHF. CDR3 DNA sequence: TGTGCCAGCAGTGGAGGGGGATCACGGCAGCCCCAGCATTTT.

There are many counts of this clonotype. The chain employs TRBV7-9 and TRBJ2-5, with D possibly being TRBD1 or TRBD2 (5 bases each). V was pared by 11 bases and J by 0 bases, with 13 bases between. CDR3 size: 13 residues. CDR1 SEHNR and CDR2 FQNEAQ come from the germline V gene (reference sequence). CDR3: CAGTRPNQETQYF. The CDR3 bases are TGTGCCGGGACCAGACCCAACCAAGAGACCCAGTACTTC.

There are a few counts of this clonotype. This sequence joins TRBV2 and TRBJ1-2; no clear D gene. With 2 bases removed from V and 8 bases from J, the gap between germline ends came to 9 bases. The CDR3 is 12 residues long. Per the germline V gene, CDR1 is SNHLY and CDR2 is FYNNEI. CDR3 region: CASSESGFGYTF. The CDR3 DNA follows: TGTGCCAGCAGTGAATCTGGGTTCGGCTACACCTTC.

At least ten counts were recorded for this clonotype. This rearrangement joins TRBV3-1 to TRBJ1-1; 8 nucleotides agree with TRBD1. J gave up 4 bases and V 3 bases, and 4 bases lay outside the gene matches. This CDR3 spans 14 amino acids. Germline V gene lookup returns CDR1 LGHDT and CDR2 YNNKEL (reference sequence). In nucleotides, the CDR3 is TGTGCCAGCAGCCATTCAGGGGGCGGCACTGAAGCTTTCTTT. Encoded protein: CASSHSGGGTEAFF.

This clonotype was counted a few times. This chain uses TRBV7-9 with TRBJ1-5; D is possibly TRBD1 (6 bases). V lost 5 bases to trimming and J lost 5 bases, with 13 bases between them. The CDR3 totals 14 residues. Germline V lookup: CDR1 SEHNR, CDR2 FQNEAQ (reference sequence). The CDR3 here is CASSRGGADQPQHF. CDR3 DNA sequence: TGTGCCAGCAGCCGAGGGGGGGCTGATCAGCCCCAGCATTTT.